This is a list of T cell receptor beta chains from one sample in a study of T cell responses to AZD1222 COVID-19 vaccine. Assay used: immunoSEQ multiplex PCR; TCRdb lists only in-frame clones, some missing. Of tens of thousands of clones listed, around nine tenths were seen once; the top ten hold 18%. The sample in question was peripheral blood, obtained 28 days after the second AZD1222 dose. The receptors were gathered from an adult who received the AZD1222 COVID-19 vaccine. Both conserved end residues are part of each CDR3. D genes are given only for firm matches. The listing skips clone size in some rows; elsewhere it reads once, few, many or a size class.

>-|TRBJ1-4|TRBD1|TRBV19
CASSGTGEVKLFF
TGTGCCAGTAGTGGGACAGGAGAAGTAAAACTGTTTTTT
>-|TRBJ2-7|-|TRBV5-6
CASSLGAGDYEQYF
TGTGCCAGCAGCTTGGGGGCAGGAGACTACGAGCAGTACTTC
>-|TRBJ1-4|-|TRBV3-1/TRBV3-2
CASSQEVRNEKLFF
TGTGCCAGCAGCCAAGAGGTCAGGAATGAAAAACTGTTTTTT
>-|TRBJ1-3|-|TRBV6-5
CASSTPRTSNTIYF
TGTGCCAGCAGTACGCCCCGGACGTCGAACACCATATATTTT
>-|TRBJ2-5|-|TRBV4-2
CASSQDLSSVTQYF
TGTGCCAGCAGCCAAGATCTTAGCTCGGTGACCCAGTACTTC
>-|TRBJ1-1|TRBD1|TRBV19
CASSQTGAETEAFF
TGTGCCAGTTCTCAGACAGGGGCAGAGACTGAAGCTTTCTTT
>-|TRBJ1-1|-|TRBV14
CASSMGGIAEAFF
TGTGCCAGCAGCATGGGAGGGATCGCTGAAGCTTTCTTT
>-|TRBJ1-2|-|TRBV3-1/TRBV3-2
CASSQGGIMYGYTF
TGTGCCAGCAGCCAAGGGGGCATAATGTATGGCTACACCTTC
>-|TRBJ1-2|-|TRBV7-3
CASSLTMDYGYTF
TGTGCCAGCAGCCTGACCATGGACTATGGCTACACCTTC
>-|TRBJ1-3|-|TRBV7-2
CASSLHGNTIYF
TGTGCCAGCAGCTTACACGGAAACACCATATATTTT
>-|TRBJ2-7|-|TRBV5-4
CASSFGGSSYEQYF
TGTGCCAGCAGCTTTGGGGGGAGCTCCTACGAGCAGTACTTC
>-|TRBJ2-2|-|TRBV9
CASSVGQGRAGELFF
TGTGCCAGCAGCGTAGGACAGGGGAGGGCCGGGGAGCTGTTTTTT
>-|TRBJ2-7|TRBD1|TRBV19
CASRRQGKATYEQYF
TGTGCCAGTAGAAGACAGGGTAAGGCTACCTACGAGCAGTACTTC
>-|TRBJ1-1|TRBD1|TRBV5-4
CASSWGQANTEAFF
TGTGCCAGCAGCTGGGGACAGGCAAACACTGAAGCTTTCTTT
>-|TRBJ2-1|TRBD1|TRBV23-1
CASRRTGSSYNEQFF
TGCGCCAGCCGGCGGACAGGTAGCTCCTACAATGAGCAGTTCTTC
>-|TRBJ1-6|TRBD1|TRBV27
CASSLWSQGAEKPPLHF
TGTGCCAGCAGTTTATGGTCCCAGGGGGCAGAAAAACCACCCCTCCACTTT
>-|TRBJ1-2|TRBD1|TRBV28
CASRTTVTGGPNYGYTF
TGTGCCAGCCGAACAACCGTGACAGGGGGCCCCAACTATGGCTACACCTTC
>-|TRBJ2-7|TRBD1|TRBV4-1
CASSQQTGDPYEQYF
TGCGCCAGCAGCCAACAGACAGGGGATCCCTACGAGCAGTACTTC
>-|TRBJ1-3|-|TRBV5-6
CASSSSFGAGGNTIYF
TGTGCCAGCAGCTCCTCTTTTGGGGCAGGAGGAAACACCATATATTTT
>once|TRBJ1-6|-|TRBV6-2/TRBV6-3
CASSLQRSPLHF
TGTGCCAGCAGCCTTCAACGGTCACCCCTCCACTTT
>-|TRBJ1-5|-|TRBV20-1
CSASSGEGQPQHF
TGCAGTGCTAGTAGTGGGGAAGGGCAGCCCCAGCATTTT
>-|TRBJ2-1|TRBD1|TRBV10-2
CASGRGVAGQGKNEQFF
TGCGCCAGCGGGAGGGGGGTCGCGGGACAGGGAAAAAATGAGCAGTTCTTC
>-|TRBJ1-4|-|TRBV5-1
CASRAGPANEKLFF
TGCGCCAGCAGAGCAGGGCCGGCTAATGAAAAACTGTTTTTT
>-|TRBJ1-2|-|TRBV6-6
CAGRAGAYGYTF
TGTGCCGGAAGAGCAGGGGCCTATGGCTACACCTTC
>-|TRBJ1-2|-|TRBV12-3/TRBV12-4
CASRQRPNYGYTF
TGTGCCAGCAGGCAACGCCCCAACTATGGCTACACCTTC
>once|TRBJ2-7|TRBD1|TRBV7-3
CASSSGQGVVEQYF
TGTGCCAGCAGCTCGGGACAGGGGGTAGTGGAGCAGTACTTC
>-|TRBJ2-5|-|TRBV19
CASSIGFRSPSETQYF
TGTGCCAGTAGTATAGGGTTCCGGTCCCCGAGTGAGACCCAGTACTTC
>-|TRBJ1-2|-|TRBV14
CASSHEFNYGYTF
TGTGCCAGCAGCCACGAATTCAACTATGGCTACACCTTC
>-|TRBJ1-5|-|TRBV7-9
CASSSLGLNQPQHF
TGTGCCAGCAGCTCCCTGGGCCTCAATCAGCCCCAGCATTTT
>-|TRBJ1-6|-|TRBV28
CASSPRDISYNSPLHF
TGTGCCAGCAGTCCCCGGGACATCTCCTATAATTCACCCCTCCACTTT
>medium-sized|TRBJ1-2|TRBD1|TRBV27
CASSLTGQGAGYTF
TGTGCCAGCAGTTTAACGGGACAGGGTGCAGGCTACACCTTC
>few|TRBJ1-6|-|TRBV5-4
CASSLVFGQLYNSPLHF
TGTGCCAGCAGCTTGGTTTTCGGACAGCTCTATAATTCACCCCTCCACTTT
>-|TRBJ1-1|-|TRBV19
CASSMFHRIRDTEAFF
TGTGCCAGTAGTATGTTTCACCGAATAAGGGACACTGAAGCTTTCTTT
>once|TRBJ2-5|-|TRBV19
CASSMGETQYF
TGTGCCAGTAGTATGGGGGAGACCCAGTACTTC
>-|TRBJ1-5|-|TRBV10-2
CASSESNRAPNQPQHF
TGCGCCAGCAGTGAGTCGAACCGGGCGCCTAATCAGCCCCAGCATTTT
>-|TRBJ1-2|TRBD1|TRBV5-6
CASRATGGYGYTF
TGTGCCAGCAGAGCGACAGGGGGATATGGCTACACCTTC
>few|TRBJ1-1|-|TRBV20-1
CSASYENTEAFF
TGCAGTGCTAGTTATGAGAACACTGAAGCTTTCTTT
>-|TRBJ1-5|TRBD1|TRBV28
CASRTGEQPQHF
TGTGCCAGCAGGACAGGGGAACAGCCCCAGCATTTT